This T cell receptor (beta chain) was sequenced during a study of cytomegalovirus exposure and HLA in healthy donors. Primers: 60 Vbeta forward and 13 Jbeta reverse. Repertoires were generated with immunoSEQ multiplex PCR, while TCRdb's copy carries only in-frame clones and drops some. Of 170,000 or so clones in the sample, around 83% were seen once. This sequence originates from a man aged 50-59 years in good health and CMV-seronegative. Sequenced material: PBMCs.

The CDR3 loop reads CASSLVQDTQYF. The CDR3, as DNA: TGTGCCAGCAGTCTGGTACAAGATACGCAGTATTTT. The chain employs TRBV27 and TRBJ2-3; D unclear. The CDR3 has 12 residues. The germline CDR1 and CDR2 sequences are MNHEY and SMNVEV (reference sequence). V lost 5 bases, J lost 5 bases, and 8 bases lay in between.